Presented here are 17 T cell receptor beta chains from one specimen sequenced in a study of T cell responses to AZD1222 COVID-19 vaccine. Method: immunoSEQ multiplex PCR; TCRdb's copy keeps in-frame clones and lacks some. The sample consists of 150,000 to 200,000 clones, around 94% of them appearing once. Material: peripheral blood, obtained 28 days after the second AZD1222 dose. Receptors were obtained from an adult who received the AZD1222 COVID-19 vaccine.

This chain joins TRBV6-5 and TRBJ2-7, with D possibly TRBD2 on 6 matching bases. Per the germline V gene, CDR1 is MNHEY and CDR2 is SVGAGI. V was pared by 0 bases and J by 5 bases, with 14 bases between. The CDR3 contains 15 residues. The DNA of the CDR3 is TGTGCCAGCAGTTACTCGATAGGAGGGCGGGACGAGCAGTACTTC. Its protein product is CASSYSIGGRDEQYF.

This clone showed up just once. The chain couples TRBV9 to TRBJ2-1; D not certain. Germline CDR1 is SGDLS and CDR2 is YYNGEE. V was cut by 2 bases and J by 2 bases, with 11 bases left in between. The CDR3 extends over 15 amino acids. The CDR3: CASSVGLGTYNEQFF. As DNA, the CDR3 is TGTGCCAGCAGCGTCGGGTTGGGGACCTACAATGAGCAGTTCTTC.

V is TRBV27 and J is TRBJ2-1; D is uncertain. CDR3 length equals 12 residues. Deletions cut 2 bases from V and 8 bases from J, with 7 bases between. Germline V gene lookup returns CDR1 MNHEY and CDR2 SMNVEV (reference sequence). The CDR3 is CASSLGWDEQFF. CDR3 bases: TGTGCCAGCAGTTTAGGGTGGGATGAGCAGTTCTTC.

This rearrangement joins TRBV14 to TRBJ1-1, with 7 bases identical to TRBD1. The CDR3 spans 15 residues. Germline V CDR1 and CDR2: SGHDN, FVKESK. V shed 1 base, J shed 8 bases, and the junction held 10 bases outside the gene matches. The CDR3 loop reads CASSQGIDRDREAFF. The CDR3 nucleotides are TGTGCCAGCAGCCAAGGTATAGACAGGGACCGAGAAGCTTTCTTT.

The chain couples TRBV29-1 to TRBJ1-1; no clear D. CDR3 length equals 11 residues. V was shortened by 5 bases and J by 4 bases, with 8 bases between the two germline ends. Germline V gene sequence: CDR1 SQVTM, CDR2 ANQGSEA. CDR3 in amino acids: CSVRDGTEAFF. DNA for the CDR3: TGCAGCGTTAGAGACGGCACTGAAGCTTTCTTT.

The CDR3 loop reads CASSLRDPRNEQFF. CDR3 sequence (DNA): TGTGCCAGCAGTTTACGGGACCCTAGGAATGAGCAGTTCTTC. V gene TRBV27 combines with J gene TRBJ2-1; D assignment may be TRBD1 or TRBD2 (5 bases each). The CDR3 runs to 14 residues. Trimming took 2 bases from V and 7 from J, leaving 12 bases between them. Germline assignment: CDR1 MNHEY and CDR2 SMNVEV (reference sequence).

This CDR3 reads CASSIAGILAGANVLTF. CDR3 nucleotide sequence: TGTGCCAGTAGTATCGCCGGCATCCTAGCTGGGGCCAACGTCCTGACTTTC. The chain employs TRBV19 and TRBJ2-6; no clear D gene. Germline loops: CDR1 LNHDA, CDR2 SQIVND (reference sequence). The CDR3 covers 17 residues. The germline V and J ends were trimmed by 3 bases and 2 bases, with 14 bases remaining between them.

The chain is built from TRBV30 and TRBJ2-2; D is undetermined. Germline V gene lookup returns CDR1 GTSNPN and CDR2 SVGIG (reference sequence). The V end was cut by 4 bases, the J end by 0 bases, with 6 bases between. The CDR3 runs to 13 residues. The CDR3 DNA follows: TGTGCCTGGAACAGTGCGAACACCGGGGAGCTGTTTTTT. As protein: CAWNSANTGELFF. Looking up the rest from reference TRBV30 and TRBJ2-2 gives the full variable domain: SQTIHQWPATLVQPVGSPLSLECTVEGTSNPNLYWYRQAAGRGLQLLFYSVGIGQISSEVPQNLSASRPQDRQFILSSKKLLLSDSGFYLCAWNSANTGELFFGEGSRLTVL.

The chain uses TRBV7-9 and TRBJ2-2; D remains ambiguous. Trimming pared 3 bases from V and 1 base from J, leaving 3 bases between. Germline V CDR1 and CDR2: SEHNR, FQNEAQ (reference sequence). The CDR3 covers 13 residues. Here the CDR3 DNA reads TGTGCCAGCAGCTTGGGGAACACCGGGGAGCTGTTTTTT. It codes for CASSLGNTGELFF.

V and J are TRBV24-1 and TRBJ2-2, with a tentative D call TRBD1 (7 bases). With 3 bases removed from V and 4 bases from J, the gap between germline ends came to 14 bases. The CDR3 has 16 residues. Germline loops: CDR1 KGHDR, CDR2 SFDVKD. CDR3 in DNA: TGTGCCACCAGTGATACGTACAGGGGACTCACCGGGGAGCTGTTTTTT. This sequence encodes CATSDTYRGLTGELFF.

V usage is TRBV10-3 and J usage is TRBJ2-7; D is uncertain. Germline CDR1 reads ENHRY; CDR2 reads SYGVKD. This CDR3 has 15 residues. The V end lost 4 bases, the J end lost 0 bases, and 13 bases lay between the germline ends. The CDR3 nucleotides are TGTGCCATCAGTGTGGCAAGGCAGAGCTCCTACGAGCAGTACTTC. Translated: CAISVARQSSYEQYF.

J is TRBJ2-1 and V is TRBV6-5; D is undetermined. V lost 2 bases to trimming and J lost 7 bases, with 15 bases between them. CDR3 length equals 15 residues. Germline V gene lookup returns CDR1 MNHEY and CDR2 SVGAGI. Here the CDR3 reads CASSYDRPPDNEQFF. Written as DNA, the CDR3 is TGTGCCAGCAGTTACGATCGGCCCCCGGATAATGAGCAGTTCTTC.

V gene TRBV24-1 combines with J gene TRBJ1-4, with D possibly matching TRBD1 (6 bases). V dropped 8 bases and J dropped 0 bases, with 21 bases sitting between them. This CDR3 comprises 18 residues. Germline values: CDR1 KGHDR, CDR2 SFDVKD. The CDR3: CATTRKGGESATNEKLFF. CDR3 DNA: TGTGCCACCACCCGAAAGGGGGGGGAGTCCGCAACTAATGAAAAACTGTTTTTT.

The chain couples TRBV7-6 to TRBJ2-7; no clear D gene. Per the germline V gene, CDR1 is SGHVS and CDR2 is FNYEAQ. With 0 bases removed from V and 4 bases from J, the gap between germline ends came to 7 bases. The length of the CDR3 is 13 residues. The CDR3 here is CASSLAGTYEQYF. The CDR3 nucleotides read TGTGCCAGCAGCTTAGCTGGCACTTACGAGCAGTACTTC.

This chain links TRBV9 with TRBJ2-1; the D is unclear. V dropped 1 base and J dropped 5 bases, with 7 bases sitting between them. Germline CDR1 is SGDLS and CDR2 is YYNGEE. This CDR3 comprises 13 residues. The CDR3 here is CASSVNTNNEQFF. The DNA of the CDR3 is TGTGCCAGCAGCGTAAATACAAACAATGAGCAGTTCTTC. The variable domain in full, with the rest retrieved from reference TRBV9 and TRBJ2-1, is DSGVTQTPKHLITATGQRVTLRCSPRSGDLSVYWYQQSLDQGLQFLIQYYNGEERAKGNILERFSAQQFPDLHSELNLSSLELGDSALYFCASSVNTNNEQFFGPGTRLTVL.

The rearrangement joins TRBV7-3 to TRBJ2-1; D ambiguous. CDR3 length: 14 amino acids. Germline assignment: CDR1 SGHTA and CDR2 FQGTGA. Between the trimmed V and J ends, which lost 5 bases and 5 bases, there was a span of 13 bases. CDR3 loop: CASSPSAIHNEQFF. CDR3 nucleotides: TGTGCCAGCAGCCCCTCGGCCATTCACAATGAGCAGTTCTTC.

This sequence joins TRBV30 and TRBJ2-7, with D possibly matching TRBD2 (6 bases). CDR3 size: 17 residues. V was trimmed by 2 bases and J by 2 bases, leaving 22 bases between them. Germline V gene sequence: CDR1 GTSNPN, CDR2 SVGIG (reference sequence). CDR3 sequence reads: CAWSSPPRLARTYEQYF. The CDR3 bases are TGTGCCTGGAGTTCCCCACCCCGCCTAGCGCGAACCTACGAGCAGTACTTC.